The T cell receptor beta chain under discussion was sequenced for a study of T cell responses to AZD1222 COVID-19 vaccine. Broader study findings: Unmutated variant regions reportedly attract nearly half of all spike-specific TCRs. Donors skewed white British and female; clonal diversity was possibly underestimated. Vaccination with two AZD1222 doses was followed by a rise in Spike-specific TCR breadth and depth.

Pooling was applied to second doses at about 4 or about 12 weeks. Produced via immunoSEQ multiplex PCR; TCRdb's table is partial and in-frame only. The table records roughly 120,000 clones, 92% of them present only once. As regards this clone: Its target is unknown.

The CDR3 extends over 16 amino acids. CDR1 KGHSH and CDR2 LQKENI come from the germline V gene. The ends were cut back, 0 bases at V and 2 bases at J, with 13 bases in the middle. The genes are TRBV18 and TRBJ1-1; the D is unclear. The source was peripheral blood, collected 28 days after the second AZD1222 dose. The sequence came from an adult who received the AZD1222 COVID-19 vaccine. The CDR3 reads CASSPPRSGLNTEAFF. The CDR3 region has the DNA TGTGCCAGCTCACCACCAAGGTCCGGCCTTAACACTGAAGCTTTCTTT.